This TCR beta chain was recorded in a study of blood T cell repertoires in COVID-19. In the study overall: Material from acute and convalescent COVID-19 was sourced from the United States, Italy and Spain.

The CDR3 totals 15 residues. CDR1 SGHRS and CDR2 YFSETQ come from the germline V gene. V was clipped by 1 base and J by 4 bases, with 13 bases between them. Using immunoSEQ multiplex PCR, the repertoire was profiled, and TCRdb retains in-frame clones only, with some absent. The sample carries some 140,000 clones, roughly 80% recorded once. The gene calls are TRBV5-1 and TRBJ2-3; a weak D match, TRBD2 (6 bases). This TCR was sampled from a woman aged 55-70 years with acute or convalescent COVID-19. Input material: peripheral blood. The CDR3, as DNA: TGCGCCAGCAGCTTGATCGCGGGGACGTCAGATACGCAGTATTTT. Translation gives CASSLIAGTSDTQYF. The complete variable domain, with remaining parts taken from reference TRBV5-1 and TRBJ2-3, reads KAGVTQTPRYLIKTRGQQVTLSCSPISGHRSVSWYQQTPGQGLQFLFEYFSETQRNKGNFPGRFSGRQFSNSRSEMNVSTLELGDSALYLCASSLIAGTSDTQYFGPGTRLTVL.